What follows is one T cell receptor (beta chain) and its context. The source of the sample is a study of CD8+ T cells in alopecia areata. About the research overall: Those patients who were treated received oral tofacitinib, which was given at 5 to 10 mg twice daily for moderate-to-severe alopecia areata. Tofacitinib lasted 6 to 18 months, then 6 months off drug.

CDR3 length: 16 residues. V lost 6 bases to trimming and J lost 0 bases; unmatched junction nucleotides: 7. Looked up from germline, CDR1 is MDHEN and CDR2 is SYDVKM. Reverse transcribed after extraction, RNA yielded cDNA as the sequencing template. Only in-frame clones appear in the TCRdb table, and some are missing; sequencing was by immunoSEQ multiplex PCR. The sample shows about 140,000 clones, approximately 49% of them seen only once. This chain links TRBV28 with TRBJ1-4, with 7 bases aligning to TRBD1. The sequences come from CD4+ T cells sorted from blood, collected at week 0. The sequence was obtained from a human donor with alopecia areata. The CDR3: CASSLPGQSTNEKLFF. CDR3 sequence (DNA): TGTGCCAGCAGCCTACCGGGACAGTCAACTAATGAAAAACTGTTTTTT. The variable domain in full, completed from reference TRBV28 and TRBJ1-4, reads DVKVTQSSRYLVKRTGEKVFLECVQDMDHENMFWYRQDPGLGLRLIYFSYDVKMKEKGDIPEGYSVSREKKERFSLILESASTNQTSMYLCASSLPGQSTNEKLFFGSGTQLSVL.